This T cell receptor (beta chain) was captured by sequencing in a study of T cell changes during pregnancy in multiple sclerosis. Germline values: CDR1 LNHDA, CDR2 SQIVND (reference sequence). Trimming at V came to 2 bases and at J to 1 base, leaving 1 base not matched to a gene. The CDR3 sequence is 15 residues long. Sequenced by immunoSEQ multiplex PCR; TCRdb stores in-frame clones only, minus some. The sample lists more than 85,000 clones; around 94% were seen once. This TCR was sampled from a female donor with multiple sclerosis, enrolled in a pregnancy study. The chain recombines TRBV19 with TRBJ2-3, with TRBD2 identical over 9 bases. This specimen was peripheral blood, taken in the second trimester of pregnancy. CDR3 amino acids: CASSITSGRTDTQYF. CDR3 bases: TGTGCCAGTAGTATAACTAGCGGGCGCACAGATACGCAGTATTTT.